Sequencing of this T cell receptor (beta chain) was carried out in a study of T cell responses to AZD1222 COVID-19 vaccine. Broader study findings: Sampled repertoires all dated from after the peak T cell response.

As regards this clone: What it binds is not known.

Method: immunoSEQ multiplex PCR; TCRdb's copy keeps in-frame clones and lacks some. The repertoire has about 120,000 clones, over 80% of them found once; the top ten carry 11% to 15%. The germline CDR1 and CDR2 sequences are LGHDT and YNNKEL (reference sequence). Trimming stripped 2 bases from V and 7 bases from J, with 14 bases between. The CDR3 consists of 15 residues. This specimen was peripheral blood, taken on day 0 of AZD1222 vaccination. This chain connects TRBV3-1 (or the pseudogene TRBV3-2) to TRBJ1-4; a possible D gene is TRBD1 (5 bases). The receptor comes from an adult in good health. CDR3 amino acids: CASSQRRDGGEKLFF. The CDR3 DNA follows: TGTGCCAGCAGCCAACGCAGGGACGGGGGTGAAAAACTGTTTTTT.